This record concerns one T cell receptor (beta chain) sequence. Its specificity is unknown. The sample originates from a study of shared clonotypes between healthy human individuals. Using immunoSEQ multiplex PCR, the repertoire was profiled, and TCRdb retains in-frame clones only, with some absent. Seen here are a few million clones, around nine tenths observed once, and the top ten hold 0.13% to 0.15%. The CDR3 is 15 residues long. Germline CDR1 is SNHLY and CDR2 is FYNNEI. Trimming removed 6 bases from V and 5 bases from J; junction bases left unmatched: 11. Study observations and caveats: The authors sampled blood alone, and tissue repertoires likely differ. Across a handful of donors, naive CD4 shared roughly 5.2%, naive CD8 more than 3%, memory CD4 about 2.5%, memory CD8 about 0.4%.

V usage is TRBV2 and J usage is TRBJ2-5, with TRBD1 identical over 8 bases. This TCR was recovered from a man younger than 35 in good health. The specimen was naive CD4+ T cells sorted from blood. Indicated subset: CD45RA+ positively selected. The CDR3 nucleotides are TGTGCCAGCAGCGTAGACAGGGGCAGGGTGGAGACCCAGTACTTC. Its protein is CASSVDRGRVETQYF.